This TCR beta chain was sequenced in a study of blood T cell repertoires in COVID-19 (dated by TCRdb to the early 2020s). For the study in its entirety: The collaborator samples originated in the United States, Italy and Spain and spanned the acute and convalescent phases of COVID-19. Sample metadata almost always included a de-identified subject ID, COVID-19 status, age in years and sex. The repertoires were released in a freely available public database meant as a resource for research on the immune response to SARS-CoV-2. Deeply sampled blood TCRbeta repertoires from subjects exposed to, actively infected with, or recovered from COVID-19 were included in the dataset. The samples were drawn from two sources: the first 160 participants of the ongoing ImmuneRACE study, and approximately 1,300 subjects contributed by 6 global collaborators. Where HLA class I and class II types were available, the types were taken from metadata supplied by the sample provider, not from assay-based typing. The prospective study material was composed of cDNA or gDNA derived from T cells, B-cell-depleted T cells, or PBMCs.

On this clone itself: Its antigen has not been determined. Base qualities are not recorded, but no much larger clone differs from it by a single base.

In the prospective study, participants were 18 to 89 years old, resided in fewer than 25 geographic areas of the United States, and were enrolled through a virtual design. Cohort assignment in the prospective study relied on participant-reported clinical history from a screening survey and a study questionnaire. ImmuneRACE Cohort 3 recovered participants were defined by two consecutive negative NP/OP PCR tests, healthcare professional clearance, or symptom resolution. In the prospective study, mobile phlebotomists collected whole blood, serum and a nasopharyngeal or oropharyngeal swab from each participant. Over a 2-month period, participants in the prospective study had the option of providing additional blood draws and questionnaires. Prospective study blood samples were shipped either frozen or at room temperature before DNA extraction. TCRbeta CDR3 regions were amplified from genomic DNA by means of the immunoSEQ Assay, a bias-controlled multiplex PCR. In the paper's pipeline: The number of nucleated cells in each sample was estimated by amplification of reference gene primers within the assay. Sequence reads were collapsed and filtered to measure the absolute abundance of every unique TCRbeta CDR3 rearrangement. Productive Simpson clonality was computed per sample as the square root of Simpson's diversity index over productive rearrangements. TCRdb holds this immuneACCESS table with in-frame rearrangements only. Some clones are missing; in checked studies, unresolved V genes explain under half, and the rest has no known cause. V and J calls and clone size come straight from that table; D and trimming were deduced from the DNA. The table for this sample lists 200,000 to 250,000 clones; about 87% of them were counted only once. Approximately 1.1% of the sample is held by the ten biggest clonotypes.

Taken from cysteine to phenylalanine, the CDR3 has 17 residues. Only the CDR3 DNA stays, 51 bases, in frame from base 1. The germline V gene (reference sequence) specifies LNHNV as CDR1 and YYDKDF as CDR2. For this chain, trimming is 0 bases at the V end and 2 bases at the J end, and the number of junction bases without a gene match is 5. Beyond this particular receptor, the publication reports: The quantity of clinical and demographic metadata differed by source and by participant and was supplied without curation.

The V and J segments used are TRBV15 and TRBJ2-2; a stretch of 8 junction bases matches TRBD1. The sequencing input was PBMCs or T cells enriched from blood (not recorded which). The origin of this receptor is a young man who had recovered from COVID-19. This receptor has the CDR3 CATSRDLGQGNTGELFF. The nucleotides are TGTGCCACCAGCAGAGATCTCGGACAGGGCAACACCGGGGAGCTGTTTTTT. Where the CDR3 stops, the reference TRBV15 and TRBJ2-2 genes take over; the full variable domain is DAMVIQNPRYQVTQFGKPVTLSCSQTLNHNVMYWYQQKSSQAPKLLFHYYDKDFNNEADTPDNFQSRRPNTSFCFLDIRSPGLGDTAMYLCATSRDLGQGNTGELFFGEGSRLTVL.